This entry concerns a single T cell receptor beta chain. PCR primers comprised 60 Vbeta and 13 Jbeta primers. This table comes from immunoSEQ multiplex PCR, and its TCRdb copy is limited to in-frame clones, with some not included. The sample's table shows 150,000 or so clones. The sample is drawn from a study of cytomegalovirus exposure and HLA in healthy donors. Every donor was a healthy person donating bone marrow. This CDR3 contains 15 residues. The germline gives CDR1 SGHTA, CDR2 FQGNSA. V lost 5 bases, J lost 2 bases, and 9 bases stayed unmatched. This sequence joins TRBV7-2 and TRBJ2-7; the match to TRBD2 covers 7 bases. Sequenced: PBMCs. The receptor was derived from a man between 18 and 35 years old in good health and CMV-seronegative. The CDR3 DNA follows: TGTGCCAGCAGCAGAAAACCAGCGGGGACCTACGAGCAGTACTTC. Protein sequence: CASSRKPAGTYEQYF.